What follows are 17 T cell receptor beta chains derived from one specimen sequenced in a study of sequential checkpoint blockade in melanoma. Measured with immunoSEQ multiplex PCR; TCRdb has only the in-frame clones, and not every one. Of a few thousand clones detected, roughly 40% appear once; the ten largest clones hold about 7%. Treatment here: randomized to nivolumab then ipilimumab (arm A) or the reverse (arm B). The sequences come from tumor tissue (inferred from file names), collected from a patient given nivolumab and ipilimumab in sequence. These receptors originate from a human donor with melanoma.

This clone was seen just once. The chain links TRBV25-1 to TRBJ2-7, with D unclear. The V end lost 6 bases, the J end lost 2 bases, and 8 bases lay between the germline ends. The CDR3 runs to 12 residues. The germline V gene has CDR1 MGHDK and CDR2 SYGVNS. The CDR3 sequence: CASSRHPYEQYF. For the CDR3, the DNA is TGTGCCAGCAGCAGACACCCCTACGAGCAGTACTTC.

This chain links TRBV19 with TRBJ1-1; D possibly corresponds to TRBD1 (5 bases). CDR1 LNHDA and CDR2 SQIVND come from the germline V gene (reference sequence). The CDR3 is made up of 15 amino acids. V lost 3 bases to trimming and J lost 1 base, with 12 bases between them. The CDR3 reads CASSMTGTENTEAFF. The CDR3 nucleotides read TGTGCCAGTAGTATGACCGGGACCGAGAACACTGAAGCTTTCTTT. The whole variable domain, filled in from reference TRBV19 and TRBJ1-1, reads DGGITQSPKYLFRKEGQNVTLSCEQNLNHDAMYWYRQDPGQGLRLIYYSQIVNDFQKGDIAEGYSVSREKKESFPLTVTSAQKNPTAFYLCASSMTGTENTEAFFGQGTRLTVV.

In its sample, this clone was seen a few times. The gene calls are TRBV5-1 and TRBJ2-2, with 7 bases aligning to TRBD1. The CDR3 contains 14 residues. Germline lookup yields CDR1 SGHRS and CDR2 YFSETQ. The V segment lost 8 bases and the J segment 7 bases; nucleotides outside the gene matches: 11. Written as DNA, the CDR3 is TGCGCCAGTGAGACAGGGACCTTCGGCGGGGAGCTGTTTTTT. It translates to CASETGTFGGELFF. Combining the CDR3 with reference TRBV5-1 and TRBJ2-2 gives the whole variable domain KAGVTQTPRYLIKTRGQQVTLSCSPISGHRSVSWYQQTPGQGLQFLFEYFSETQRNKGNFPGRFSGRQFSNSRSEMNVSTLELGDSALYLCASETGTFGGELFFGEGSRLTVL.

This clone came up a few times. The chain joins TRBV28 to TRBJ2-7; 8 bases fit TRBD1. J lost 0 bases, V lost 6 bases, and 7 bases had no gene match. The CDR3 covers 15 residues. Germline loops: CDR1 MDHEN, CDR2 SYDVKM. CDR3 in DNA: TGTGCCAGCAGCAGACGACAGGGGCGCTCCTACGAGCAGTACTTC. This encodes CASSRRQGRSYEQYF. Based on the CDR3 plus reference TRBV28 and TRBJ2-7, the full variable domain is DVKVTQSSRYLVKRTGEKVFLECVQDMDHENMFWYRQDPGLGLRLIYFSYDVKMKEKGDIPEGYSVSREKKERFSLILESASTNQTSMYLCASSRRQGRSYEQYFGPGTRLTVT.

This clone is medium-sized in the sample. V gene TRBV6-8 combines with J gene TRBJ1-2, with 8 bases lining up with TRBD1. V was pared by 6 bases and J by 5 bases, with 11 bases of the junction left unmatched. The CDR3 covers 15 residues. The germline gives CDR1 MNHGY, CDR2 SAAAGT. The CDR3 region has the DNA TGTGCCAGCAGCGGATTACAGGGGGAGATATATGGCTACACCTTC. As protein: CASSGLQGEIYGYTF.

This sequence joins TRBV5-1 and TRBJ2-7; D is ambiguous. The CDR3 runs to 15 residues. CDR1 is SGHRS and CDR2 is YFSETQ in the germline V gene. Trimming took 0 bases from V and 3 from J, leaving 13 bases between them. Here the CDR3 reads CASSLAGKAGYEQYF. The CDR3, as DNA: TGCGCCAGCAGCTTGGCCGGTAAAGCAGGCTACGAGCAGTACTTC. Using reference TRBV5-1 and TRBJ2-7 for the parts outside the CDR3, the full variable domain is KAGVTQTPRYLIKTRGQQVTLSCSPISGHRSVSWYQQTPGQGLQFLFEYFSETQRNKGNFPGRFSGRQFSNSRSEMNVSTLELGDSALYLCASSLAGKAGYEQYFGPGTRLTVT.

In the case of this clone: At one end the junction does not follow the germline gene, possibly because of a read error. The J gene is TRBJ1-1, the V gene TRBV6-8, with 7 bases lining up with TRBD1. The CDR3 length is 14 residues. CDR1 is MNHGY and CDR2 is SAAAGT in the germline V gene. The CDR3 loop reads CAISTTGERTEAFF. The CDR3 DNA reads TGTGCCATCAGTACAACAGGGGAGCGGACTGAAGCTTTCTTT.

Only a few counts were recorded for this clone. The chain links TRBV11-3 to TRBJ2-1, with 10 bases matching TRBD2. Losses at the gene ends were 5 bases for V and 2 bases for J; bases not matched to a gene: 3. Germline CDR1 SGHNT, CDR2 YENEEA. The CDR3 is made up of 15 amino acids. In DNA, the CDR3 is TGTGCCAGCAGCCCAGCGGGAGGGCCCTACAATGAGCAGTTCTTC. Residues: CASSPAGGPYNEQFF.

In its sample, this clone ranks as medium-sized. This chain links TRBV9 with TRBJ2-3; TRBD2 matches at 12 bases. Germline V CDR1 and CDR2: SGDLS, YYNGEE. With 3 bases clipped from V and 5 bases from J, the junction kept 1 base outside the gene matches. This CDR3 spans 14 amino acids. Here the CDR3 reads CASSAGLAGDTQYF. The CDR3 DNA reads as TGTGCCAGCAGCGCGGGACTAGCGGGAGATACGCAGTATTTT.

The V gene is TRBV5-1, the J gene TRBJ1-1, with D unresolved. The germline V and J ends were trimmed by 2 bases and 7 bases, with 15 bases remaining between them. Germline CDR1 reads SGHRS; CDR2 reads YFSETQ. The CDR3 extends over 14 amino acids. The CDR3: CASSFGQWESEAFF. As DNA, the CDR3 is TGCGCCAGCAGCTTCGGCCAATGGGAAAGTGAAGCTTTCTTT.

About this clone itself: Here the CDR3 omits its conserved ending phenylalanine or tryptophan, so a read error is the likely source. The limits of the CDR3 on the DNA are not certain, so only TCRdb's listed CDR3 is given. This CDR3 reads CASSQGLAEGQ. V gene TRBV14 combines with J gene TRBJ2-7; the DNA was not used to check the table's D call, TRBD2. Counting both end residues, the CDR3 totals 11 amino acids. Germline CDR1 reads SGHDN; CDR2 reads FVKESK.

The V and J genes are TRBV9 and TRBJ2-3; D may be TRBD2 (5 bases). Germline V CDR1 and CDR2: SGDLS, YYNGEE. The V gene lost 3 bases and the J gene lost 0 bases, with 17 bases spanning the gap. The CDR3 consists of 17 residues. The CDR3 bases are TGTGCCAGCAGCGCTCTTTCTAGCCCCTTGAGCACAGATACGCAGTATTTT. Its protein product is CASSALSSPLSTDTQYF.

The CDR3 here is CASSTNRGREQFF. CDR3 bases: TGTGCCAGTAGCACAAACCGGGGTCGGGAGCAGTTCTTC. This chain connects TRBV19 to TRBJ2-1; the D gene is possibly TRBD2 (5 bases). V was trimmed by 6 bases and J by 10 bases, leaving 16 bases between them. This CDR3 has 13 amino acids. Germline V gene data show CDR1 as LNHDA and CDR2 as SQIVND (reference sequence).

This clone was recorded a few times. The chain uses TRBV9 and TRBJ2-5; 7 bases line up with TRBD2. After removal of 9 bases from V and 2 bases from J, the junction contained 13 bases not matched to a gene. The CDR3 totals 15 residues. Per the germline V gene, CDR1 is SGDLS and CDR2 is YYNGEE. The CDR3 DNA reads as TGTGCCACCGGGGAGGGTAGCGGCCTACAAGAGACCCAGTACTTC. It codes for CATGEGSGLQETQYF. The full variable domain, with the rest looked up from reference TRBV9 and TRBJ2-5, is DSGVTQTPKHLITATGQRVTLRCSPRSGDLSVYWYQQSLDQGLQFLIQYYNGEERAKGNILERFSAQQFPDLHSELNLSSLELGDSALYFCATGEGSGLQETQYFGPGTRLLVL.

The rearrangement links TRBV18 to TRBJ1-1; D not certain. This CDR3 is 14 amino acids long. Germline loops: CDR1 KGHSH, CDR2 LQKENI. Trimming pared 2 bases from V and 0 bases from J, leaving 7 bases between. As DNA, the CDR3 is TGTGCCAGCTCACCAAGTCAGATGAACACTGAAGCTTTCTTT. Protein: CASSPSQMNTEAFF.

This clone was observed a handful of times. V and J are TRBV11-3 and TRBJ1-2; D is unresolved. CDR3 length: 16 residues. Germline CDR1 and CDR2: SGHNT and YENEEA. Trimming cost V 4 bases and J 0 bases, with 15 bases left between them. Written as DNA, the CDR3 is TGTGCCAGCAGCTCCAGGACTGACCCGCCTAACTATGGCTACACCTTC. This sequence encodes CASSSRTDPPNYGYTF.

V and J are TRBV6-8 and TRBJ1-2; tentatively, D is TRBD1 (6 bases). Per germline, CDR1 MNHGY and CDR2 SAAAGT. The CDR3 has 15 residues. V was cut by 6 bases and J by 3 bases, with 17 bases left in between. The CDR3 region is CASSSLDRFDYGYTF. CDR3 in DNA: TGTGCCAGCAGCTCCCTAGACAGGTTCGACTATGGCTACACCTTC.